This T cell receptor beta chain comes out of a study of persistence of HIV-infected CD4 T cells. Cells were stimulated with overlapping HIV-1 Gag 15-mer peptides. Sorted nonresponding memory CD4+ T cells were CD40L-negative, CD69-negative, CD45RO-high. Inclusion required CMV-positive serology and CD4+ counts above 400 cells/uL. Before stimulation, PBMCs underwent CD8+ T cell depletion. As to this clone: No antigen is known for it.

The immunoSEQ assay was version 4, run in survey mode. This table comes from immunoSEQ multiplex PCR, and its TCRdb copy is limited to in-frame clones, with some not included. The table has over 60,000 clones, about four fifths seen once; the top ten hold around 1.7%. V was pared by 1 base and J by 3 bases, with 2 bases of the junction left unmatched. Germline V gives CDR1 SGHTA, CDR2 FQGTGA. CDR3 length equals 15 residues. This specimen was CD4+ T cells sorted from PBMCs after approximately 20-hour stimulation, taken from a patient who received antiretroviral therapy. J is TRBJ2-3 and V is TRBV7-3, with 9 bases lining up with TRBD2. The sequence was collected from an adult man with HIV who was CMV-seropositive. CDR3 sequence: CASSLNGLATDTQYF. CDR3 nucleotides: TGTGCCAGCAGCTTAAACGGACTAGCGACAGATACGCAGTATTTT.